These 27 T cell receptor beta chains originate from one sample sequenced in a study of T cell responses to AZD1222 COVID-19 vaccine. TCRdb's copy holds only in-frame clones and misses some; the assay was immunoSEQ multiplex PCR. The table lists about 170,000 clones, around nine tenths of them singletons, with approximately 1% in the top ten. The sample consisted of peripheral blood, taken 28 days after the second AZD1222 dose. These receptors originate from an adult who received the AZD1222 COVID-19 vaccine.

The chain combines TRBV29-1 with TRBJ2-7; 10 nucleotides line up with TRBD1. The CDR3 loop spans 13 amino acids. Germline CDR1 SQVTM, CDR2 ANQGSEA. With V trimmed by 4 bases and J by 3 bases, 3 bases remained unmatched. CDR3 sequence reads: CSVGGTGDYEQYF. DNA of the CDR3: TGCAGCGTTGGCGGGACAGGGGACTACGAGCAGTACTTC.

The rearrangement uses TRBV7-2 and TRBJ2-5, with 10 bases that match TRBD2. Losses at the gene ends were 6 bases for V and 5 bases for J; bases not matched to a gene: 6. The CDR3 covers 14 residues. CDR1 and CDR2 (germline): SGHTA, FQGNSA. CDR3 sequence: CASRALAGVETQYF. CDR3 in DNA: TGTGCCAGCAGAGCCCTAGCGGGGGTGGAGACCCAGTACTTC.

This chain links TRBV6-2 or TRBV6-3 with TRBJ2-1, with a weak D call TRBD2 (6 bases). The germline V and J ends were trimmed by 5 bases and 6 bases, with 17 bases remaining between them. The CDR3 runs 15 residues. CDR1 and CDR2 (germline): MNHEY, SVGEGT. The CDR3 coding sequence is TGTGCCAGCAGTCAGAGGGTAGCGGAAACCAATGAGCAGTTCTTC. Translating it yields CASSQRVAETNEQFF.

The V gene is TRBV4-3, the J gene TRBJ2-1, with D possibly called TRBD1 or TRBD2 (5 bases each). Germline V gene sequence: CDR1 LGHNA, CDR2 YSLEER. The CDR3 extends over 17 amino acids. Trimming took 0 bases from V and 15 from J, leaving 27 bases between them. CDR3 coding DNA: TGCGCCAGCAGCCAAGATCAGGGACCCCCTCCCAGCAGGCCCCTGTTCTTC. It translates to CASSQDQGPPPSRPLFF.

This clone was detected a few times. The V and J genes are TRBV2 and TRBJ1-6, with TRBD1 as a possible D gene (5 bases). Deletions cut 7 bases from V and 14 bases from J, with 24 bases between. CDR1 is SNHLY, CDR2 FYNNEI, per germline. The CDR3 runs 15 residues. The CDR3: CASTTFRQTPETLHF. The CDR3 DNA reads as TGTGCCAGCACCACGTTTAGACAGACCCCGGAGACCCTCCACTTT.

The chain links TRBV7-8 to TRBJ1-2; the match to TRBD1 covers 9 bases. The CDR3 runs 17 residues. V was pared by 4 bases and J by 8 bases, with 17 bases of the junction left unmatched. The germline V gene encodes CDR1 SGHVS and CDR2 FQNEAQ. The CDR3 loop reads CASSSRRTATGGGGYTF. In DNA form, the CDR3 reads TGTGCCAGCAGCTCCAGACGAACTGCGACAGGGGGAGGAGGCTACACCTTC.

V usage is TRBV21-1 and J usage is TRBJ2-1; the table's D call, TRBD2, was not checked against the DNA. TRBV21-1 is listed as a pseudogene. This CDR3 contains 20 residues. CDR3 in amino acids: CASSIDFGLAGAIPYNEQFF. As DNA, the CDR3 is TGTGCCAGCAGCATTGATTTTGGGCTAGCGGGGGCCATTCCCTACAATGAGCAGTTCTTC.

The chain's CDR3 is CASSPGTAGANVLTF. The CDR3 DNA follows: TGTGCCAGTAGTCCCGGGACAGCTGGGGCCAACGTCCTGACTTTC. This rearrangement joins TRBV19 to TRBJ2-6, with 7 nucleotides matching TRBD1. J gave up 2 bases and V 5 bases, and 3 bases lay outside the gene matches. Germline values: CDR1 LNHDA, CDR2 SQIVND (reference sequence). The CDR3 extends over 15 amino acids.

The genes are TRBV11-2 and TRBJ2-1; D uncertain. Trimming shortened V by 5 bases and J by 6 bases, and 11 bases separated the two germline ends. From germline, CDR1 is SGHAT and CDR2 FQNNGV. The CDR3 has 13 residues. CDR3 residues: CASSPRNSNEQFF. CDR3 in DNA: TGTGCCAGCAGCCCCCGCAATAGCAATGAGCAGTTCTTC.

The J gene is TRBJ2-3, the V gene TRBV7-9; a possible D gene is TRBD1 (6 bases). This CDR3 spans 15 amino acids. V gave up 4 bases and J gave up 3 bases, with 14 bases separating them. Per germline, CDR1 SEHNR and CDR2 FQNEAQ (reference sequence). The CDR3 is CASSYHQGLTDTQYF. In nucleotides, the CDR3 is TGTGCCAGCAGCTATCATCAGGGGTTAACAGATACGCAGTATTTT.

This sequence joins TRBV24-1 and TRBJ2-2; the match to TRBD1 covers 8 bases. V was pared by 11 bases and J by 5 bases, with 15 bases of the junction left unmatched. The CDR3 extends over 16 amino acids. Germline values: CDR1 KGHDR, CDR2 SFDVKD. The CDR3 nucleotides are TGTGCCAGTAGCCCATCAGGGGGCGCAAGGACCGGGGAGCTGTTTTTT. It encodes CASSPSGGARTGELFF.

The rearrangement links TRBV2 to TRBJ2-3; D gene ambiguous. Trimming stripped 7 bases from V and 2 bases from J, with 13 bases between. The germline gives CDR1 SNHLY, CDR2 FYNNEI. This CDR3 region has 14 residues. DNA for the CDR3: TGTGCCAGCAAGTTAAACATTCACACAGATACGCAGTATTTT. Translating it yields CASKLNIHTDTQYF.

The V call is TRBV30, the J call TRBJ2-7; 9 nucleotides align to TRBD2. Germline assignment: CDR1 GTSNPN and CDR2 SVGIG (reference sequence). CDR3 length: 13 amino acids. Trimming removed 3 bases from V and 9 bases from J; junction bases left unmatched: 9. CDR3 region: CAWSPGTSQTQYF. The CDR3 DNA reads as TGTGCCTGGAGCCCCGGGACTAGCCAAACGCAGTACTTC.

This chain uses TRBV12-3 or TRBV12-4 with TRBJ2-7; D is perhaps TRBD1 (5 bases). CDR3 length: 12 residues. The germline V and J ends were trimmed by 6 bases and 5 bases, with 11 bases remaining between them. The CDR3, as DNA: TGTGCCAGCAGCCCAGGGCCCCACGAGCAGTACTTC. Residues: CASSPGPHEQYF.

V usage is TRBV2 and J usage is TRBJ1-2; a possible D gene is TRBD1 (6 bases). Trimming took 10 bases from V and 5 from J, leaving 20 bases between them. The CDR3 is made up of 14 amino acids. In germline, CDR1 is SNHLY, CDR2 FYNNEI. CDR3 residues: CANTGTNEPYGYTF. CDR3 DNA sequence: TGTGCCAATACAGGGACAAACGAGCCATATGGCTACACCTTC. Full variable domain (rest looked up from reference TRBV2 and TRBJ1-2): EPEVTQTPSHQVTQMGQEVILRCVPISNHLYFYWYRQILGQKVEFLVSFYNNEISEKSEIFDDQFSVERPDGSNFTLKIRSTKLEDSAMYFCANTGTNEPYGYTFGSGTRLTVV.

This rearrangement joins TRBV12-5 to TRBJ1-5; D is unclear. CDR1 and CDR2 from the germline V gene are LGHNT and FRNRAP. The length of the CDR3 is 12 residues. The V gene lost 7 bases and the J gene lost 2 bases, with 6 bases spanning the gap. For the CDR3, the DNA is TGTGCTAGTGCGTGGGGCAATCAGCCCCAGCATTTT. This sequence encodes CASAWGNQPQHF.

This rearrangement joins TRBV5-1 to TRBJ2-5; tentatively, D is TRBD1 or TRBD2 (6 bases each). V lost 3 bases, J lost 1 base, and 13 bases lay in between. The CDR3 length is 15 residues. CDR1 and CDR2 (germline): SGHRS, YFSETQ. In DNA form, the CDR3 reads TGCGCCAGCAGCTGGGGGGACATGCTCCAAGAGACCCAGTACTTC. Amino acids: CASSWGDMLQETQYF.

DNA for the CDR3: TGTGCCAGCAGCCAAGGTCCCGGGACAGGGATCAATGAGCAGTTCTTC. It translates to CASSQGPGTGINEQFF. The rearrangement links TRBV14 to TRBJ2-1; 9 bases align to TRBD1. Germline V gene data show CDR1 as SGHDN and CDR2 as FVKESK. V trimming: 1 base; J trimming: 6 bases; junction bases outside the gene matches: 7. This CDR3 spans 16 amino acids.

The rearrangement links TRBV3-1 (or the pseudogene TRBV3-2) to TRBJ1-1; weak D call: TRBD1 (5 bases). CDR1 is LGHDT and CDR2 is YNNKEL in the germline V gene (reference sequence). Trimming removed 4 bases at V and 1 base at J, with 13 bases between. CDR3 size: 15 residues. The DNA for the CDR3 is TGTGCCAGCAGCCCCTATGGGGGTGCGAACACTGAAGCTTTCTTT. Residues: CASSPYGGANTEAFF.

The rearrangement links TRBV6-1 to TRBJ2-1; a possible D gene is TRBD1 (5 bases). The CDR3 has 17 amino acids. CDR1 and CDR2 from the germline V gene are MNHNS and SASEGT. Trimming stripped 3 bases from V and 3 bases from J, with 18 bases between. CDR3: CASSDSRVYYYYNEQFF. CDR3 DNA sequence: TGTGCCAGCAGTGACAGCAGGGTCTACTACTACTACAATGAGCAGTTCTTC.

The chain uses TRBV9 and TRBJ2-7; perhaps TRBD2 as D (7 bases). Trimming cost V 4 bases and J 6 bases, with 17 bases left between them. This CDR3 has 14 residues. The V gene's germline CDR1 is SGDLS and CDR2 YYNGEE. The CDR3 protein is CASSRPGGGGEQYF. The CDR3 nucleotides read TGTGCCAGCAGCAGGCCTGGCGGGGGCGGCGAGCAGTACTTC.

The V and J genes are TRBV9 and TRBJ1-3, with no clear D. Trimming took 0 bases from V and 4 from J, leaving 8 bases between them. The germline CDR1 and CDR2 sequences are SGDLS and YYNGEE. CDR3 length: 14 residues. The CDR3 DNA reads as TGTGCCAGCAGCGTAGAAGGGATGGGAAACACCATATATTTT. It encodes CASSVEGMGNTIYF.

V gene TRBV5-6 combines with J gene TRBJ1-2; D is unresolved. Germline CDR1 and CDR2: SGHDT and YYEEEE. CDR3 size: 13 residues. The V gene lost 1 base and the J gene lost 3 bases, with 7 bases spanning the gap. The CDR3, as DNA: TGTGCCAGCAGCTTGCTCTCAGACTATGGCTACACCTTC. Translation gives CASSLLSDYGYTF.

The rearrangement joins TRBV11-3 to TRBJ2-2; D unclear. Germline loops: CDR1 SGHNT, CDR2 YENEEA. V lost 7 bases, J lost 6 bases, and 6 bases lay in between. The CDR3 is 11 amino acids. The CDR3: CASKSAGELFF. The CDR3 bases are TGTGCCAGCAAATCGGCCGGGGAGCTGTTTTTT.

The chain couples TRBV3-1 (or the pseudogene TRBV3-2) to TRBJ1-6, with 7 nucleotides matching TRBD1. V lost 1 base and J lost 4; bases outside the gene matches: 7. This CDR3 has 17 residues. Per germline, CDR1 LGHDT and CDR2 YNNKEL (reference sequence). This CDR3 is CASSQGETGFYNSPLHF. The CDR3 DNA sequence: TGTGCCAGCAGCCAAGGCGAGACAGGGTTTTATAATTCACCCCTCCACTTT.

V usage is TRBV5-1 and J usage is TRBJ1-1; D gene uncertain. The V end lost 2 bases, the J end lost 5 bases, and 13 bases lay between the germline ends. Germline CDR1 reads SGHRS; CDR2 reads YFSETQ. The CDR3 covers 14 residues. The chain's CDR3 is CASSLPGGLTEAFF. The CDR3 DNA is TGCGCCAGCAGCTTACCGGGTGGGTTGACTGAAGCTTTCTTT.

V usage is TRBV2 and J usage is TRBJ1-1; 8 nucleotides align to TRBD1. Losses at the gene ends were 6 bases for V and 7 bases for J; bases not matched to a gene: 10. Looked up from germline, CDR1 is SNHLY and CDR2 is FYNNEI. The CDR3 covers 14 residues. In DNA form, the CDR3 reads TGTGCCAGCAGGGGAAGCCAGGGGGCCAATGAAGCTTTCTTT. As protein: CASRGSQGANEAFF.